The sequence of this T cell receptor (beta chain) was determined in a study of T cell changes during pregnancy in multiple sclerosis. The CDR3 has 13 amino acids. CDR1 and CDR2 (germline): MDHEN, SYDVKM. Assay: immunoSEQ multiplex PCR; the TCRdb copy retains only in-frame clones and omits some. This table holds over 90,000 clones, 75% to 95% found once. As for this clone: The junction differs from germline at one of its ends, possibly a read error.

Sequencing was performed on peripheral blood, taken in the second trimester of pregnancy. The chain couples TRBV28 to TRBJ1-6, with D uncertain. This sequence was found in a female donor in good health, enrolled as a control in a pregnancy study. The DNA of the CDR3 is TGTGCCAGCAGCTTATTTCGTAATTCACCCCTCCACTTT. Amino acids: CASSLFRNSPLHF. The full variable domain, completed using reference TRBV28 and TRBJ1-6, is DVKVTQSSRYLVKRTGEKVFLECVQDMDHENMFWYRQDPGLGLRLIYFSYDVKMKEKGDIPEGYSVSREKKERFSLILESASTNQTSMYLCASSLFRNSPLHFGNGTRLTVT.